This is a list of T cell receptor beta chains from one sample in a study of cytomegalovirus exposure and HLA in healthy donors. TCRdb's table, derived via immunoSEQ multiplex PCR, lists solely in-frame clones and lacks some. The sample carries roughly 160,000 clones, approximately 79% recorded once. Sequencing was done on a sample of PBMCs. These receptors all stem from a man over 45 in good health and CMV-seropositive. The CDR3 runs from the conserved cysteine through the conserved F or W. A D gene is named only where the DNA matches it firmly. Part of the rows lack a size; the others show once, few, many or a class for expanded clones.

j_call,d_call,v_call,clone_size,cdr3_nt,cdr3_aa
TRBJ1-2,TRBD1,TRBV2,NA,TGTGCCAGCCTCCCCCTCGGGACAGGGGGGCGCTTATATGGCTACACCTTC,CASLPLGTGGRLYGYTF
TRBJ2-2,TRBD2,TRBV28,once,TGTGCCAGCAGAAGGACTAGCGGGGGGGCCGTGACCGGGGAGCTGTTTTTT,CASRRTSGGAVTGELFF
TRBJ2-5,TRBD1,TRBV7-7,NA,TGTGCCAGCAGCTTAGGGGCCCTACGGGACAGGTCCCAAGAGACCCAGTACTTC,CASSLGALRDRSQETQYF
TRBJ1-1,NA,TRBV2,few,TGTGCCAGCGGGGCGGGGCGGATCACTGAAGCTTTCTTT,CASGAGRITEAFF
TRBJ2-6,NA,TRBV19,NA,TGTGCCAGTTACGGAGGGAGCTCTGGGGCCAACGTCCTGACTTTC,CASYGGSSGANVLTF
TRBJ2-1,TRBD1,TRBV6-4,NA,TGTGCCAGCCGAGGGACAGGCCAGCACTACAATGAGCAGTTCTTC,CASRGTGQHYNEQFF
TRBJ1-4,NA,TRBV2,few,TGTGCCAGCAGTGATGAACTTCTTGAAAAACTGTTTTTT,CASSDELLEKLFF
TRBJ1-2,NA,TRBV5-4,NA,TGTGCCAGCAGCATTGTGGACGGGGGACCTCACACCTTC,CASSIVDGGPHTF
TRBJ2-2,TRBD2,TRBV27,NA,TGTGCCAGCAGTCCAAGGACTAGCGGTACCTCCGGGGAGCTGTTTTTT,CASSPRTSGTSGELFF
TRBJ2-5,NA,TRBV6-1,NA,TGTGCCAGCAGCATGGGGCTCGAAGAGACCCAGTACTTC,CASSMGLEETQYF
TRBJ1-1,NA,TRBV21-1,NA,TGTGCCAGCAGCAAACAACCTGACAGAATGAACACTGAAGCTTTCTTT,CASSKQPDRMNTEAFF
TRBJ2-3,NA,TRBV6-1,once,TGTGCCAGCAGTGAAAGGATTGCGGGCGATACGCAGTATTTT,CASSERIAGDTQYF
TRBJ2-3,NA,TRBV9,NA,TGTGCCAGCAGCGTAGGGAGAGCCAGCACAGATACGCAGTATTTT,CASSVGRASTDTQYF
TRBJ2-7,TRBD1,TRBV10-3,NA,TGTGCCATCAGCGGAAGACAGGGAATGTACGAGCAGTACTTC,CAISGRQGMYEQYF
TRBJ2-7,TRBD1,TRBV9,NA,TGTGCCAGCAGCTTCAATAGGGACAGTCTATCCTACGAGCAGTACTTC,CASSFNRDSLSYEQYF
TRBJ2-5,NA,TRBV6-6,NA,TGTGCCAGCAGAACGACTAGGAAAGAGACCCAGTACTTC,CASRTTRKETQYF
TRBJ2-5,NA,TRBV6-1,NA,TGTGCCAGCAGCCTTAATACAGTGTACCAAGAGACCCAGTACTTC,CASSLNTVYQETQYF
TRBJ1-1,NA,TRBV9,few,TGTGCCAGCAGCGTAGGTCGGGATAGGGCAGCGAACACTGAAGCTTTCTTT,CASSVGRDRAANTEAFF
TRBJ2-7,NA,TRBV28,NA,TGTGCCAGCAAAGACGGGGTATCCCTCTACGAGCAGTACTTC,CASKDGVSLYEQYF
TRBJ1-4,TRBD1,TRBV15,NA,TGTGCCACCAGCAGGTGGGGACAGGGAAGGTCTCCGGCAACTAATGAAAAACTGTTTTTT,CATSRWGQGRSPATNEKLFF
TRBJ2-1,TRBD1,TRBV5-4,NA,TGTGCCAGCAGCTTGGGGGGACAGGGATGGGGGAATGAGCAGTTCTTC,CASSLGGQGWGNEQFF
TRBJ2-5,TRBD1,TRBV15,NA,TGTGCCACCAGCAGTGGCCTTGTGGGGGACAGGTGGTCAGAGACCCAGTACTTC,CATSSGLVGDRWSETQYF
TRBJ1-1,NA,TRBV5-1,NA,TGCGCCAGCAGCTTCCTTATGAACACTGAAGCTTTCTTT,CASSFLMNTEAFF
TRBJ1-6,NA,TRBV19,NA,TGTGCCAGTAGCTCTCGGGATAATTCACCCCTCCACTTT,CASSSRDNSPLHF
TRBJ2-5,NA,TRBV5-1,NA,TGCGCCAGCAGAAACTCCAGGGCTTATGAAGAGACCCAGTACTTC,CASRNSRAYEETQYF
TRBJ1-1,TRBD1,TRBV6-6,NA,TGTGCCAGCGATAGACAGGGGGGAATCACTGAAGCTTTCTTT,CASDRQGGITEAFF
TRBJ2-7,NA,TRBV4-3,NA,TGCGCCAGCAGCCAAGATGGTCGGGGGAGCGAGCAGTACTTC,CASSQDGRGSEQYF
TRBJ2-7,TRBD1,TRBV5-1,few,TGCGCCAGCAGCTTGGGGCAGGGGGCCTACGAGCAGTACTTC,CASSLGQGAYEQYF
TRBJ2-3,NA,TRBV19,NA,TGTGCCAGTAGTTATACGGGGGGCGGATTTAGGGGCACAGATACGCAGTATTTT,CASSYTGGGFRGTDTQYF
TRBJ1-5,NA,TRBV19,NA,TGTGCCAGTAGTATAGCGGGACAAGTCAATCAGCCCCAGCATTTT,CASSIAGQVNQPQHF
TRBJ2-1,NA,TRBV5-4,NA,TGTGCCAGCAGCTTGGGGCGGGAACGAGAGCAGTTCTTC,CASSLGREREQFF
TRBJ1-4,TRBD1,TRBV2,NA,TGTGCCAGCAGTGGAGTCAGGCAGGGGGCAACGATACCCATTAATGAAAAACTGTTTTTT,CASSGVRQGATIPINEKLFF
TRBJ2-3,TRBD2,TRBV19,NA,TGTGCCACCTCGGGACTAGCTTTCGCAGATACGCAGTATTTT,CATSGLAFADTQYF
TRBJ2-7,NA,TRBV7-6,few,TGTGCCAGCAGCTTAGCCCCGGGGGACTCCTACGAGCAGTACTTC,CASSLAPGDSYEQYF
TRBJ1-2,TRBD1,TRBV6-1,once,TGTGCCAGCAGGGTGGGACAGAACTATGGCTACACCTTC,CASRVGQNYGYTF
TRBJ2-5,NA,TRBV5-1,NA,TGCGCCAGCAGCCCGGGGGAGACCCAGTACTTC,CASSPGETQYF
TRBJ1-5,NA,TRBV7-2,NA,TGTGCCAGCAGCTTAGTATCCAGCAATCAGCCCCAGCATTTT,CASSLVSSNQPQHF
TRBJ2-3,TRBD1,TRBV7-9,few,TGTGCCAGCAGCCCCCGACAGGGAGGCACAGATACGCAGTATTTT,CASSPRQGGTDTQYF
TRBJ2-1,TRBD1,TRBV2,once,TGTGCCAGCAGCCGGGACAGCCGCGTGCTCTTC,CASSRDSRVLF
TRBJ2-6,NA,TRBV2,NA,TGTGCCAGCAGTGCAGGACGTGGGGCTGTGAGGGCCAACGTCCTGACTTTC,CASSAGRGAVRANVLTF
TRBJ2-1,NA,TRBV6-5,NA,TGTGCCAGCAGCCCGTCAGGGGTATATTACAATGAGCAGTTCTTC,CASSPSGVYYNEQFF
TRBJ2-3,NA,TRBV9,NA,TGTGCCAGCAGCATCGGACAGAAGAGTACAGATACGCAGTATTTT,CASSIGQKSTDTQYF
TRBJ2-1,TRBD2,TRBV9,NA,TGTGCCAGCAGCGTAAGTAGCGGGGGGCGAAATGAGCAGTTCTTC,CASSVSSGGRNEQFF
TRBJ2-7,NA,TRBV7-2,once,TGTGCCAGCAGCTTAACCAGGGGTGACGAGCAGTACTTC,CASSLTRGDEQYF
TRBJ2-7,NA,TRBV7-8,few,TGTGCCAGCAGCTTAGCAGGCAGGGATATTAGCTACGAGCAGTACTTC,CASSLAGRDISYEQYF
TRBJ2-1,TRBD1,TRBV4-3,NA,TGCGCCAGCAGCCCACGGGACAGGGAATTTGATGAGCAGTTCTTC,CASSPRDREFDEQFF